Only a few counts were recorded for the clone carrying this T cell receptor beta chain. Its cognate antigen is unknown. This sample is part of a study of CD8+ T cells in alopecia areata. Across the whole study: The drug, oral tofacitinib, was given to treated patients at 5 to 10 mg twice daily. Study-level findings and limits: Especially in alopecia totalis/universalis, lesional scalp showed greater clonality than normal scalp did. Sequences from scalp samples also cover resident alphabeta T cells of normal skin.

PBMCs provided sorted CD4+ and CD8+ T cells. RNA was extracted and reverse transcribed into cDNA as the sequencing template. TCRdb's table, derived via immunoSEQ multiplex PCR, lists solely in-frame clones and lacks some. The sample has about 130,000 clones, approximately 48% seen once. The TCR was taken from a human donor with alopecia areata. The starting material was CD8+ T cells sorted from blood, obtained at week 0.

The chain's CDR3 is CSVAVGGNEQFF. As DNA, the CDR3 is TGCAGCGTTGCCGTGGGAGGGAATGAGCAGTTCTTC. This chain uses TRBV29-1 with TRBJ2-1; 7 nucleotides match TRBD2. Germline V lookup: CDR1 SQVTM, CDR2 ANQGSEA. Trimming took 4 bases from V and 7 from J; bases not matched to a gene: 4. The CDR3 is 12 residues long.